The clone carrying this T cell receptor (beta chain) was detected once. As yet, its antigen is unknown. A read error may explain this, as a much larger clone is one base away. The sample comes from a study of breast tumors, draining lymph nodes, adjacent tissues. General observations from the study: Compared with lymph nodes, tumors were less diverse; compared with nontumor tissue, more. Tumor and nontumor repertoires were significantly more similar in luminal-like than in basal-like breast cancer.

Samples came from axillary lymph nodes draining the breast cancer. CDR1 is SGHAT, CDR2 FQNNGV, per germline. V shed 2 bases, J shed 7 bases, and the junction held 5 bases outside the gene matches. The CDR3 totals 15 residues. TCRdb recomputed calls from the multiplex PCR reads with MiXCR, one row per CDR3 protein. This repertoire shows more than 250,000 distinct CDR3 sequences, over 25% found once; its top ten account for more than 0.85%. This TCR derives from a female donor with breast cancer. Some clones in this sample may be carry-over from other donors' samples. V gene TRBV11-2 combines with J gene TRBJ2-2, with 9 positions matching TRBD1. Sequencing input: axillary lymph node tissue. The CDR3, as DNA: TGTGCCAGCAGCTTATACAGGGGGCAGAGCGGGGAGCTGTTTTTT. Encoded protein: CASSLYRGQSGELFF.